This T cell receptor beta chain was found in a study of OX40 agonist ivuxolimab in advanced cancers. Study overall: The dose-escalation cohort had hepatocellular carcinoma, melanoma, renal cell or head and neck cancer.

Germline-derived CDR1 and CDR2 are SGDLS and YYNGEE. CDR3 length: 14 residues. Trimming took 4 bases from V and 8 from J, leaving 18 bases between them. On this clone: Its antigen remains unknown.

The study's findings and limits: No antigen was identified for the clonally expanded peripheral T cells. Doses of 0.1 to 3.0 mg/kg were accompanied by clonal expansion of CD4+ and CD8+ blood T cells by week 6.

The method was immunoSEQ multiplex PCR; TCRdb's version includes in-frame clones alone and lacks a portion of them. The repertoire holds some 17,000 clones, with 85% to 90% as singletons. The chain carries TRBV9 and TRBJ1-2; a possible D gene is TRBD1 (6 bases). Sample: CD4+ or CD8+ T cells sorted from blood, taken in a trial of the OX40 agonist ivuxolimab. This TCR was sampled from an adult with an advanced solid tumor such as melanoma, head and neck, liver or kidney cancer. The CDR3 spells CASSSVRQEWGYTF. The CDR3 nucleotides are TGTGCCAGCAGCTCAGTGAGACAGGAGTGGGGCTACACCTTC. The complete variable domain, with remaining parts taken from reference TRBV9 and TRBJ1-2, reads DSGVTQTPKHLITATGQRVTLRCSPRSGDLSVYWYQQSLDQGLQFLIQYYNGEERAKGNILERFSAQQFPDLHSELNLSSLELGDSALYFCASSSVRQEWGYTFGSGTRLTVV.